This entry lists 21 T cell receptor beta chains sequenced from one sample in a study of blood T cell repertoires in COVID-19. TCRdb's copy holds only in-frame clones and misses some; the assay was immunoSEQ multiplex PCR. The sample has more than 70,000 clones, about 85% seen once. Sequencing was done on a sample of peripheral blood. The receptors here all came from a man aged 60 to 69 with acute or convalescent COVID-19.

This clone has more than one count but fewer than ten. The genes are TRBV28 and TRBJ1-2; a possible D gene is TRBD1 (6 bases). Trimming removed 8 bases from V and 4 bases from J, with 20 bases in between. Per germline, CDR1 MDHEN and CDR2 SYDVKM. This CDR3 region has 15 residues. CDR3 DNA: TGTGCCAGCGGGCCGGGACAACCAATACTCTATGGCTACACCTTC. Its translation is CASGPGQPILYGYTF.

This chain joins TRBV7-9 and TRBJ1-5; TRBD1 matches 7 bases. Germline trimming cut 1 base from V and 2 bases from J; bases unmatched to any gene: 2. The CDR3 sequence is 15 residues long. Germline lookup yields CDR1 SEHNR and CDR2 FQNEAQ (reference sequence). The CDR3 DNA reads TGTGCCAGCAGCTTAGGAGGACAGGGCAATCAGCCCCAGCATTTT. Encoded protein: CASSLGGQGNQPQHF. Based on the CDR3 plus reference TRBV7-9 and TRBJ1-5, the full variable domain is DTGVSQNPRHKITKRGQNVTFRCDPISEHNRLYWYRQTLGQGPEFLTYFQNEAQLEKSRLLSDRFSAERPKGSFSTLEIQRTEQGDSAMYLCASSLGGQGNQPQHFGDGTRLSIL.

About this clone: Its ends do not fully match the called genes, so a read error is possible. Other nucleotide sequences from this sample produce the same CDR3. This chain links TRBV7-3 with TRBJ2-7; 8 bases are a match to TRBD1. From germline, CDR1 is SGHTA and CDR2 FQGTGA. The CDR3 is 14 amino acids. CDR3 region: CASSSRGQDYEQYF. The CDR3 DNA follows: TGTGCCAGCAGCTCACGGGGACAGGACTACGAGCAATACTTC.

The table lists this clone with a count of one. V and J are TRBV3-1 (or the pseudogene TRBV3-2) and TRBJ2-7, with 7 bases aligning to TRBD1. V trimming: 6 bases; J trimming: 0 bases; junction bases outside the gene matches: 8. The CDR3 consists of 15 residues. Per germline, CDR1 LGHDT and CDR2 YNNKEL (reference sequence). CDR3 sequence reads: CASSLDSGGSYEQYF. In nucleotides, the CDR3 is TGTGCCAGCAGTCTAGATTCAGGGGGCTCCTACGAGCAGTACTTC.

J is TRBJ1-1 and V is TRBV6-5; weak D call: TRBD1 (6 bases). Germline V gives CDR1 MNHEY, CDR2 SVGAGI. The germline V and J ends were trimmed by 5 bases and 8 bases, with 15 bases remaining between them. The CDR3 totals 13 residues. The CDR3 DNA follows: TGTGCCAGCAGTCTACAGGGAAGAGGAGAAGCTTTCTTT. It yields the protein CASSLQGRGEAFF.

The chain is built from TRBV7-2 and TRBJ2-1, with 15 bases lining up with TRBD2. With 6 bases clipped from V and 10 bases from J, the junction kept 7 bases outside the gene matches. From germline, CDR1 is SGHTA and CDR2 FQGNSA. The CDR3 consists of 15 residues. DNA for the CDR3: TGTGCCAGCAGGACCTCCGGGACTAGCGGGGGGGAGCAGTTCTTC. Its protein product is CASRTSGTSGGEQFF.

This chain connects TRBV9 to TRBJ2-7; 8 bases are shared with TRBD1. The CDR3 has 15 amino acids. V dropped 0 bases and J dropped 5; count of bases not matched to a gene: 7. Per germline, CDR1 SGDLS and CDR2 YYNGEE. The DNA for the CDR3 is TGTGCCAGCAGCGTAGATTTACAGGGGGTACACGAGCAGTACTTC. Amino acid sequence: CASSVDLQGVHEQYF.

The CDR3 DNA reads as TGTGCCAGCAGCCAAGAAACCAGGGGCGCGTACGAGCAGTACTTC. Residues: CASSQETRGAYEQYF. This chain connects TRBV14 to TRBJ2-7, with TRBD1 as a possible D gene (6 bases). V lost 0 bases, J lost 4 bases, and 13 bases lay in between. Germline V gives CDR1 SGHDN, CDR2 FVKESK. The CDR3 sequence is 15 residues long. Full variable domain (outside the CDR3, taken from reference TRBV14 and TRBJ2-7): EAGVTQFPSHSVIEKGQTVTLRCDPISGHDNLYWYRRVMGKEIKFLLHFVKESKQDESGMPNNRFLAERTGGTYSTLKVQPAELEDSGVYFCASSQETRGAYEQYFGPGTRLTVT.

This rearrangement joins TRBV29-1 to TRBJ2-1; 8 bases line up with TRBD1. Germline assignment: CDR1 SQVTM and CDR2 ANQGSEA. The V and J ends lost 3 bases and 4 bases, in that order; junction bases with no gene match: 5. The CDR3 has 14 amino acids. CDR3 protein: CSVDRTGYYNEQFF. The CDR3 DNA follows: TGCAGCGTTGACCGGACAGGGTATTACAATGAGCAGTTCTTC.

This clone was counted between two and nine times. The gene calls are TRBV4-2 and TRBJ1-1, with D possibly TRBD1 on 5 matching bases. V lost 4 bases, J lost 1 base, and 13 bases lay in between. CDR3 length equals 15 residues. CDR1 is LGHNA and CDR2 is YNFKEQ in the germline V gene. The CDR3 DNA is TGTGCCAGCAGCCTCTTCGGGGGGGAGAACACTGAAGCTTTCTTT. Protein: CASSLFGGENTEAFF.

This clone was seen a few times. The rearrangement joins TRBV3-1 (or the pseudogene TRBV3-2) to TRBJ2-1; 15 nucleotides line up with TRBD2. V gave up 2 bases and J gave up 0 bases; unmatched junction bases: 11. The CDR3 extends over 21 amino acids. Germline V gene data show CDR1 as LGHDT and CDR2 as YNNKEL (reference sequence). For the CDR3, the DNA is TGTGCCAGCAGCCAACATAATCCGGGACTAGCGGGAGGATTCTCCTACAATGAGCAGTTCTTC. It is translated as CASSQHNPGLAGGFSYNEQFF.

The chain employs TRBV10-3 and TRBJ1-5; 8 bases are a match to TRBD1. Trimming cost V 6 bases and J 0 bases; bases outside gene matches: 4. The CDR3 runs 15 residues. Per germline, CDR1 ENHRY and CDR2 SYGVKD. CDR3 sequence (DNA): TGTGCCATCAGGGACAGGGTTGATAGCAATCAGCCCCAGCATTTT. Translated: CAIRDRVDSNQPQHF.

This clone was counted once. The V and J genes are TRBV21-1 and TRBJ2-7; the table's D call TRBD1 went unverified against the DNA. TRBV21-1 constitutes a pseudogene. The length of the CDR3 is 13 residues. CDR3 coding DNA: TGTGCCAGCAGCGCAAGCAGGGTGACCGAGCAGTACTTC. Amino acids: CASSASRVTEQYF.

The V gene is TRBV7-2, the J gene TRBJ2-5, with TRBD2 identical over 9 bases. CDR1 SGHTA and CDR2 FQGNSA come from the germline V gene. Trimming took 3 bases from V and 4 from J; bases not matched to a gene: 6. The CDR3 spans 15 residues. CDR3 in amino acids: CASSLSSGDAETQYF. The CDR3 DNA is TGTGCCAGCAGCTTGTCTAGCGGGGACGCAGAGACCCAGTACTTC.

The rearrangement links TRBV7-8 to TRBJ1-1, with a weak D call TRBD1 (6 bases). V was pared by 3 bases and J by 0 bases, with 14 bases between. This CDR3 spans 16 amino acids. Germline V gene lookup returns CDR1 SGHVS and CDR2 FQNEAQ. The CDR3, as DNA: TGTGCCAGCAGCTTCCCCCTACAGGGTCTGAACACTGAAGCTTTCTTT. Protein product: CASSFPLQGLNTEAFF.

The J gene is TRBJ2-7, the V gene TRBV5-1; D gene ambiguous. The V gene lost 0 bases and the J gene lost 1 base, with 5 bases spanning the gap. Germline V gives CDR1 SGHRS, CDR2 YFSETQ. The CDR3 runs to 13 residues. CDR3 residues: CASSLARSYEQYF. In DNA, the CDR3 is TGCGCCAGCAGCTTGGCCAGATCCTACGAGCAGTACTTC.

This clone was detected a few times. This chain joins TRBV10-3 and TRBJ1-1; D is perhaps TRBD1 (6 bases). Deletions cut 6 bases from V and 2 bases from J, with 10 bases between. The CDR3 runs 13 residues. Germline CDR1 is ENHRY and CDR2 is SYGVKD. The CDR3 DNA is TGTGCCATCAGCAGGGGCCTTAACACTGAAGCTTTCTTT. It yields the protein CAISRGLNTEAFF.

The genes are TRBV24-1 and TRBJ2-1; TRBD2 aligns across 13 bases. The trim removed 9 bases at V and 0 bases at J, leaving 7 bases unmatched. CDR1 is KGHDR and CDR2 is SFDVKD in the germline V gene. CDR3 size: 17 residues. The CDR3 DNA reads as TGTGCCACCCCCGGACTAGCGGGAGCTCACTCCTACAATGAGCAGTTCTTC. Residues: CATPGLAGAHSYNEQFF.

The chain uses TRBV6-6 and TRBJ2-3; 8 bases fit TRBD2. Germline V gene data show CDR1 as MNHNY and CDR2 as SVGAGI (reference sequence). The CDR3 has 15 residues. The J segment lost 3 bases and the V segment lost 4 bases, leaving 6 bases of the junction unmatched. The CDR3 sequence is CASSLSGRGTDTQYF. CDR3 nucleotide sequence: TGTGCCAGCAGTTTAAGCGGGAGAGGAACAGATACGCAGTATTTT.

The CDR3 DNA follows: TGCGCCAGCAGCCTAAGCCGGACAGGGGTCCCCAATGAGCAGTTCTTC. Its translation: CASSLSRTGVPNEQFF. The chain has TRBV4-3 and TRBJ2-1, with TRBD1 matching over 9 bases. The CDR3 contains 16 residues. The V segment lost 4 bases and the J segment 6 bases; nucleotides outside the gene matches: 10. The germline CDR1 and CDR2 sequences are LGHNA and YSLEER.

This clone was detected a few times. The chain uses TRBV10-1 and TRBJ2-7; perhaps TRBD1 as D (6 bases). V was cut by 2 bases and J by 1 base, with 6 bases left in between. Germline CDR1 WNHNN, CDR2 SYGVQD (reference sequence). CDR3 length equals 13 residues. The CDR3 sequence: CASSEGTSYEQYF. CDR3 sequence (DNA): TGCGCCAGCAGTGAGGGGACATCCTACGAGCAGTACTTC.